Presented here are 16 T cell receptor beta chains from one specimen sequenced in a study of cytomegalovirus exposure and HLA in healthy donors. Method: immunoSEQ multiplex PCR; TCRdb's copy keeps in-frame clones and lacks some. This sample has 180,000 or so clones, with 80% to 90% found just once. Sequenced: PBMCs. The receptors were gathered from a young woman in good health and CMV-seropositive.

V usage is TRBV7-9 and J usage is TRBJ1-1, with 8 bases identical to TRBD1. The CDR3 is made up of 16 amino acids. The V segment lost 5 bases and the J segment 5 bases; nucleotides outside the gene matches: 13. Germline V gene lookup returns CDR1 SEHNR and CDR2 FQNEAQ (reference sequence). This CDR3 is CASSPMGGQEGTEAFF. CDR3 DNA: TGTGCCAGCAGCCCTATGGGGGGACAGGAGGGAACTGAAGCTTTCTTT.

The chain couples TRBV28 to TRBJ1-5, with 7 nucleotides matching TRBD1. The ends lost 3 bases at V and 2 bases at J; junction bases unmatched: 10. The CDR3 totals 17 residues. From germline, CDR1 is MDHEN and CDR2 SYDVKM. CDR3 nucleotide sequence: TGTGCCAGCAGTTTTTTCGTGCGACAGGGCGGCAATCAGCCCCAGCATTTT. This gives the protein CASSFFVRQGGNQPQHF.

This chain links TRBV15 with TRBJ2-7, with a possible D match to TRBD1 (6 bases). Trimming took 0 bases from V and 6 from J, leaving 9 bases between them. This CDR3 spans 13 amino acids. The germline gives CDR1 LNHNV, CDR2 YYDKDF (reference sequence). The CDR3, as DNA: TGTGCCACCAGCAGAGAACAGGGTTTCGAGCAGTACTTC. Its protein is CATSREQGFEQYF.

This sequence joins TRBV28 and TRBJ1-5; no reliable D call. The V end was cut by 7 bases, the J end by 6 bases, with 13 bases between. The CDR3 consists of 13 residues. Germline lookup yields CDR1 MDHEN and CDR2 SYDVKM. Written as DNA, the CDR3 is TGTGCCAGCACTCTCCGTGAGTTTCAGCCCCAGCATTTT. It yields the protein CASTLREFQPQHF.

J is TRBJ2-1 and V is TRBV10-3, with 7 bases that match TRBD2. J lost 10 bases, V lost 0 bases, and 6 bases had no gene match. The germline V gene encodes CDR1 ENHRY and CDR2 SYGVKD. The CDR3 has 14 residues. The CDR3 spells CAISESGGRNEQFF. The CDR3 nucleotides are TGTGCCATCAGTGAGTCAGGCGGGAGAAACGAGCAGTTCTTC.

The CDR3, as DNA: TGCGCCAGCAGCTTGGACGGGACAGGGGACGGTGAGCAGTTCTTC. It translates to CASSLDGTGDGEQFF. The rearrangement uses TRBV5-1 and TRBJ2-1; 10 bases fit TRBD1. V gave up 0 bases and J gave up 9 bases; unmatched junction bases: 6. The germline CDR1 and CDR2 sequences are SGHRS and YFSETQ. The CDR3 is 15 residues long.

This rearrangement joins TRBV6-1 to TRBJ1-2, with TRBD1 as a possible D gene (5 bases). V lost 4 bases, J lost 7 bases, and 13 bases lay in between. The CDR3 length is 13 residues. Germline CDR1 reads MNHNS; CDR2 reads SASEGT. The CDR3 nucleotides are TGTGCCAGCAGTGCCGACAGATCCGGTGGCTACACCTTC. Protein sequence: CASSADRSGGYTF.

This clone was observed a few times. This chain uses TRBV6-5 with TRBJ1-2; TRBD1 might be the D (5 bases). CDR1 is MNHEY and CDR2 is SVGAGI in the germline V gene. The V and J ends lost 5 bases and 3 bases respectively, with 16 bases between them. The CDR3 covers 15 residues. This CDR3 is CASSNRQQVDYGYTF. The CDR3 DNA follows: TGTGCCAGCAGTAACCGACAACAGGTCGACTATGGCTACACCTTC.

The chain carries TRBV12-5 and TRBJ2-3; D is possibly TRBD2 (5 bases). Germline V CDR1 and CDR2: LGHNT, FRNRAP. The CDR3 is 15 residues long. V shed 2 bases and J shed 6 bases, with 15 bases lying between them. The CDR3 reads CASGLLRVSGDTQYF. CDR3 nucleotide sequence: TGTGCTAGTGGTTTGCTCCGAGTCTCGGGGGATACGCAGTATTTT.

This chain connects TRBV5-4 to TRBJ2-5; 15 bases map to TRBD2. J lost 2 bases, V lost 2 bases, and 1 base had no gene match. CDR1 and CDR2 from the germline V gene are SGHNT and YYREEE (reference sequence). This CDR3 comprises 16 residues. The CDR3 region is CASSFGLAGGQETQYF. The DNA for the CDR3 is TGTGCCAGCAGCTTCGGACTAGCGGGAGGGCAAGAGACCCAGTACTTC.

V and J are TRBV28 and TRBJ1-2; 8 positions agree with TRBD1. There are 16 residues in the CDR3. With 2 bases clipped from V and 4 bases from J, the junction kept 9 bases outside the gene matches. Germline V CDR1 and CDR2: MDHEN, SYDVKM. The chain's CDR3 is CASSLPQTGDAYGYTF. CDR3 nucleotides: TGTGCCAGCAGTTTACCCCAGACAGGGGATGCCTATGGCTACACCTTC.

V is TRBV19 and J is TRBJ1-5; the D is unclear. This CDR3 is 13 amino acids long. Germline assignment: CDR1 LNHDA and CDR2 SQIVND (reference sequence). Trimming shortened V by 4 bases and J by 3 bases, and 7 bases separated the two germline ends. The chain's CDR3 is CASSSQVNQPQHF. The CDR3 nucleotides are TGTGCCAGTAGTAGTCAGGTCAATCAGCCCCAGCATTTT.

V gene TRBV19 combines with J gene TRBJ1-5; D is perhaps TRBD1 (5 bases). Germline V gene sequence: CDR1 LNHDA, CDR2 SQIVND (reference sequence). Trimming cost V 8 bases and J 11 bases, with 19 bases left between them. CDR3 size: 13 residues. The CDR3 DNA reads as TGTGCCAGTTCTCAGGGATACAATCGGGCCCAGCATTTT. This translates into CASSQGYNRAQHF.

This chain links TRBV14 with TRBJ2-3, with 7 bases lining up with TRBD1. CDR1 and CDR2 (germline): SGHDN, FVKESK. The CDR3 length is 14 residues. Losses at the gene ends were 5 bases for V and 1 base for J; bases not matched to a gene: 3. CDR3 DNA sequence: TGTGCCAGCAGCAATGGACAGGGCACAGATACGCAGTATTTT. Residues: CASSNGQGTDTQYF.

This clone was picked up a small number of times. V usage is TRBV28 and J usage is TRBJ1-4, with TRBD1 as a possible D gene (5 bases). Trimming left V 6 bases short and J 4 bases short, with 12 bases between. The CDR3 totals 14 residues. From germline, CDR1 is MDHEN and CDR2 SYDVKM. The CDR3 DNA is TGTGCCAGCAGGAGACAGAATGATAATGAAAAACTGTTTTTT. Protein sequence: CASRRQNDNEKLFF.

This clone came up once. The rearrangement uses TRBV6-5 and TRBJ2-7; 9 nucleotides match TRBD2. The CDR3 is 13 amino acids. The germline CDR1 and CDR2 sequences are MNHEY and SVGAGI. Trimming cost V 8 bases and J 5 bases; bases outside gene matches: 7. The CDR3 loop reads CASGDLAGHEQYF. The CDR3 nucleotides are TGTGCCAGCGGGGACCTAGCGGGGCACGAGCAGTACTTC.